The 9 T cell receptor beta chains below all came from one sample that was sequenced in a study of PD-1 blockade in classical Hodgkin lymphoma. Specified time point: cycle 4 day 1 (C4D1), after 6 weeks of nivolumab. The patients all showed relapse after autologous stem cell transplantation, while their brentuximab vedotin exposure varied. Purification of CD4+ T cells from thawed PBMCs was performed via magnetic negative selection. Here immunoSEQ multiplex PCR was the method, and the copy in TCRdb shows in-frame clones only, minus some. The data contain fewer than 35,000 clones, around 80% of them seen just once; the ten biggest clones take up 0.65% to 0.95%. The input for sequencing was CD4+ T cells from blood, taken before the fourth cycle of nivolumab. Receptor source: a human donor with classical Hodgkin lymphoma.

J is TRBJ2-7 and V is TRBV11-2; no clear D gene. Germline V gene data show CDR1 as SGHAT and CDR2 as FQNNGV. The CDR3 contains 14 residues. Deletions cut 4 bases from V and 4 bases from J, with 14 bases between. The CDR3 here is CASSSLIDGYEQYF. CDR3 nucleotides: TGTGCCAGCAGCTCCTTAATAGACGGTTACGAGCAGTACTTC.

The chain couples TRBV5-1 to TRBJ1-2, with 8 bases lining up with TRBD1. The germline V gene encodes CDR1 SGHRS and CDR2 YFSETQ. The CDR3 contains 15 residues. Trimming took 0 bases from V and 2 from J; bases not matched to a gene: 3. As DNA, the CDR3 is TGCGCCAGCAGCTTGGGACAGGGGCCGAACTATGGCTACACCTTC. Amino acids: CASSLGQGPNYGYTF.

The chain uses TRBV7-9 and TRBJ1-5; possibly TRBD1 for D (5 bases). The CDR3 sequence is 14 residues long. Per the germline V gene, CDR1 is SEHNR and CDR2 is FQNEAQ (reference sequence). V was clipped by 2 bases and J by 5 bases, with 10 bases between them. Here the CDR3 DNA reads TGTGCCAGCAGCTTATGGGAAGGGGATCAGCCCCAGCATTTT. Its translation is CASSLWEGDQPQHF.

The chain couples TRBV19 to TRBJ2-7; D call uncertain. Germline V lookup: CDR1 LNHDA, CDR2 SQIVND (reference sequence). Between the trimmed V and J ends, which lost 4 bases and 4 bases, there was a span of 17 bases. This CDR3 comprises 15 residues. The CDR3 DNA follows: TGTGCCAGTAGTAAAGGGATCGGGTACGGTTACGAGCAGTACTTC. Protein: CASSKGIGYGYEQYF.

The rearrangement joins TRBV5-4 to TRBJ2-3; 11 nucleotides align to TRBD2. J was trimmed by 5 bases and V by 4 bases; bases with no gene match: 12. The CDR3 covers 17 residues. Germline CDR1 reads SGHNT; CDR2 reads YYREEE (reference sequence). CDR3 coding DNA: TGTGCCAGCAGCCCTGGGTCTAGCGGGGGGTACGTAGATACGCAGTATTTT. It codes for CASSPGSSGGYVDTQYF.

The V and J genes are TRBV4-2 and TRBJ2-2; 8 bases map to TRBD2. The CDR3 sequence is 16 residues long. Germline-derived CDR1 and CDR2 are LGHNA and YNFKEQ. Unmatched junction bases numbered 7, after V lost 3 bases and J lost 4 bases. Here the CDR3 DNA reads TGTGCCAGCAGCCAGCCGGACGGGGGGGCCACCGGGGAGCTGTTTTTT. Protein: CASSQPDGGATGELFF.

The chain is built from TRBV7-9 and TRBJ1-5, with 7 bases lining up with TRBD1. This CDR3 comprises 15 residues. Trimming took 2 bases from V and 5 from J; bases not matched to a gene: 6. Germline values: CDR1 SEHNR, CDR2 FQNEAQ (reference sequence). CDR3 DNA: TGTGCCAGCAGCTTAACAGGGGTAGTAGATCAGCCCCAGCATTTT. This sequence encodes CASSLTGVVDQPQHF.

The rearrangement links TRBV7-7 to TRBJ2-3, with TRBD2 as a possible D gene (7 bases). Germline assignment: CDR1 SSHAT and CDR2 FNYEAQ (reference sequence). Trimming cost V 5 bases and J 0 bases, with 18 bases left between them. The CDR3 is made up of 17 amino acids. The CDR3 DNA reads TGTGCCAGCAGCCCCAACCCTCGGGGGGCGAGCACAGATACGCAGTATTTT. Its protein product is CASSPNPRGASTDTQYF.

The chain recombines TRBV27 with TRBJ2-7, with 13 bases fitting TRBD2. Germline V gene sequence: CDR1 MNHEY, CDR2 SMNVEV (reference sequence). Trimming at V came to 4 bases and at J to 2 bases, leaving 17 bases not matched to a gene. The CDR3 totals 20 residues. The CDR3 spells CASSSPTGLAGPYSPYEQYF. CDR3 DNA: TGTGCCAGCAGTTCACCCACGGGACTAGCGGGGCCCTACAGCCCCTACGAGCAGTACTTC.